What follows are 21 T cell receptor beta chains derived from one specimen sequenced in a study of blood T cells in healthy people across ages. Primers used in a second PCR of roughly 7 to 12 cycles were a sample-barcoded 5' primer and a J-beta primer mix. MiXCR, applied by TCRdb to the 5' RACE reads, yields one record per CDR3 protein. The sample shows 2 million or so distinct CDR3 sequences, approximately 50% of them seen only once. The material sequenced was blood. These receptors originate from a woman aged 40 to 50 in good health.

This clonotype appeared a few times. The V call is TRBV12-5, the J call TRBJ2-3; D may correspond to TRBD1 or TRBD2 (6 bases each). Between the trimmed V and J ends, which lost 7 bases and 2 bases, there was a span of 19 bases. The CDR3 covers 16 residues. CDR1 is LGHNT and CDR2 is FRNRAP in the germline V gene. The CDR3 sequence is CASAFSGGRFTDTQYF. Written as DNA, the CDR3 is TGTGCTAGTGCTTTTTCTGGGGGGCGCTTCACAGATACGCAGTATTTT.

This clonotype was counted a few times. The chain combines TRBV6-5 with TRBJ2-7; D remains unclear. Deletions cut 2 bases from V and 6 bases from J, with 20 bases between. Looked up from germline, CDR1 is MNHEY and CDR2 is SVGAGI. This CDR3 has 16 residues. The CDR3 sequence: CASSYPTTKGPGEQYF. In DNA, the CDR3 is TGTGCCAGCAGTTACCCTACCACTAAGGGTCCCGGCGAGCAGTACTTC.

The rearrangement links TRBV20-1 to TRBJ1-4, with D perhaps TRBD1 (6 bases). Per the germline V gene, CDR1 is DFQATT and CDR2 is SNEGSKA (reference sequence). V lost 3 bases and J 7 bases, leaving 21 bases between the germline ends. CDR3 size: 16 residues. The CDR3 DNA follows: TGCAGTGCTAGGCCTCCGGGGAGGGGGGCATCTGAAAAACTGTTTTTT. Protein product: CSARPPGRGASEKLFF.

Many counts were recorded for this clonotype. The chain recombines TRBV5-1 with TRBJ2-1, with 15 bases identical to TRBD2. Germline CDR1 SGHRS, CDR2 YFSETQ. J gave up 8 bases and V 4 bases, and 13 bases lay outside the gene matches. This CDR3 comprises 18 residues. CDR3 bases: TGCGCCAGCAGCCTTGCGTCCGGGACTAGCGGGGGGATGGATGAGCAGTTCTTC. This translates into CASSLASGTSGGMDEQFF.

As to this clonotype: A read error may produce the germline difference seen at one junction end. This chain links TRBV5-1 with TRBJ1-2; 7 nucleotides line up with TRBD1. This CDR3 is built from 17 residues. Germline loops: CDR1 SGHRS, CDR2 YFSETQ. CDR3 DNA sequence: TGCGCCGGCAGCTCTCCCAAACTGACAGGGAGGAGCTATGGCTACACCTTC. Translating gives CAGSSPKLTGRSYGYTF.

This clonotype was counted between two and nine times. The CDR3 bases are TGTGCCAGCAGTTTCCGACAGGGGAGAGGCTACACCTTC. It encodes CASSFRQGRGYTF. The genes are TRBV27 and TRBJ1-2; 8 bases map to TRBD1. The trim removed 3 bases at V and 8 bases at J, leaving 5 bases unmatched. Per germline, CDR1 MNHEY and CDR2 SMNVEV (reference sequence). This CDR3 has 13 amino acids.

The V gene is TRBV11-3, the J gene TRBJ2-3; 10 bases align to TRBD2. The junction had 11 bases not matched to a gene; V was cut back by 5 bases and J by 9 bases. This CDR3 is 15 amino acids long. Looked up from germline, CDR1 is SGHNT and CDR2 is YENEEA. As DNA, the CDR3 is TGTGCCAGCAGCCCCCAGCGGGGGGGCGGGCAGACGCAGTATTTT. It codes for CASSPQRGGGQTQYF.

V is TRBV27 and J is TRBJ1-5, with TRBD1 matching 8 bases. There are 15 residues in the CDR3. Germline CDR1 reads MNHEY; CDR2 reads SMNVEV (reference sequence). V was clipped by 5 bases and J by 4 bases; unmatched bases: 7. The CDR3 region has the DNA TGTGCCAGCAGTCGAGGGACAGGCCAGAATCAGCCCCAGCATTTT. Its translation is CASSRGTGQNQPQHF.

The V gene is TRBV7-2, the J gene TRBJ1-1, with 7 bases lining up with TRBD1. Germline V lookup: CDR1 SGHTA, CDR2 FQGNSA. Unmatched junction bases numbered 10, after V lost 5 bases and J lost 4 bases. The CDR3 is made up of 15 amino acids. Here the CDR3 DNA reads TGTGCCAGCAGCGTCACAGGGGAGGGGCGCACTGAAGCTTTCTTT. Its protein is CASSVTGEGRTEAFF.

This clonotype has a handful of counts. The chain employs TRBV6-6 and TRBJ2-7; D might be TRBD1 (5 bases). Germline-derived CDR1 and CDR2 are MNHNY and SVGAGI (reference sequence). CDR3 size: 15 residues. V was clipped by 8 bases and J by 0 bases, with 17 bases between them. CDR3 residues: CASVERQRSSYEQYF. In nucleotides, the CDR3 is TGTGCCAGCGTCGAAAGACAGCGAAGCTCCTACGAGCAGTACTTC.

CDR3 residues: CASSKLTVYNEQFF. DNA for the CDR3: TGTGCCAGCAGCAAACTGACAGTTTACAATGAGCAGTTCTTC. This chain uses TRBV21-1 with TRBJ2-1; TRBD1 is the table's D call and was not checked against the DNA. TRBV21-1 is described as a pseudogene. The CDR3 totals 14 residues.

J is TRBJ2-4 and V is TRBV2; D possibly corresponds to TRBD1 (6 bases). The DNA end is more similar to TRBJ2-7, so the J call may be wrong. CDR3 size: 12 residues. CDR1 and CDR2 from the germline V gene are SNHLY and FYNNEI. The CDR3 region has the DNA TGTGCCAGCGCGGACAGTGCCTACGAGCAGTACTTC. This gives the protein CASADSAYEQYF.

The CDR3 here is CASHWYNLGASQYNEQFF. The CDR3 DNA is TGTGCCAGCCACTGGTACAACTTAGGGGCTAGCCAATACAATGAGCAGTTCTTC. The genes are TRBV12-3 or TRBV12-4 and TRBJ2-1; D possibly uses TRBD1 or TRBD2 (5 bases each). The CDR3 is made up of 18 amino acids. Trimming removed 8 bases at V and 4 bases at J, with 27 bases between.

This clonotype appeared a few times. This rearrangement joins TRBV29-1 to TRBJ1-1; no clear D. CDR1 is SQVTM, CDR2 ANQGSEA, per germline. Trimming cost V 4 bases and J 0 bases, with 9 bases left between them. This CDR3 region has 13 residues. The CDR3 loop is CSVGISLNTEAFF. The CDR3 region has the DNA TGCAGCGTTGGGATCTCATTGAACACTGAAGCTTTCTTT.

As DNA, the CDR3 is TGCGCCAGCAGCGCTCGACAGGGTGGGCCCTACGAGCAGTACTTC. Protein sequence: CASSARQGGPYEQYF. This chain connects TRBV5-1 to TRBJ2-7; 7 bases fit TRBD1. CDR1 is SGHRS, CDR2 YFSETQ, per germline. This CDR3 is 15 amino acids long. Trimming cost V 4 bases and J 2 bases; bases outside gene matches: 9.

Ten or more counts support this clonotype. This chain uses TRBV5-1 with TRBJ2-1; D unresolved. This CDR3 region has 12 residues. The V end was cut by 4 bases, the J end by 5 bases, with 7 bases between. Germline loops: CDR1 SGHRS, CDR2 YFSETQ. CDR3 amino acids: CASSPPHNEQFF. CDR3 bases: TGCGCCAGCAGCCCCCCCCACAATGAGCAGTTCTTC.

The rearrangement links TRBV6-4 to TRBJ2-1, with TRBD2 as a possible D gene (6 bases). CDR3 size: 13 residues. Germline V gene data show CDR1 as MRHNA and CDR2 as SNTAGT. With 5 bases removed from V and 6 bases from J, the gap between germline ends came to 11 bases. The CDR3 is CASSSGSTNEQFF. CDR3 bases: TGTGCCAGCAGTTCCGGGAGCACCAATGAGCAGTTCTTC.

This clonotype was recorded a few times. The chain employs TRBV20-1 and TRBJ2-7; TRBD2 agrees at 8 bases. The DNA end favors TRBJ2-4, so the J call may be wrong. The germline gives CDR1 DFQATT, CDR2 SNEGSKA (reference sequence). The CDR3 has 15 residues. The DNA of the CDR3 is TGCAGTGCTAGAGATAGGGTAGCGGGGAGCATCATTCAGTACTTC. Its translation: CSARDRVAGSIIQYF.

The chain couples TRBV11-2 to TRBJ1-5, with D perhaps matching TRBD1 (5 bases). CDR1 and CDR2 (germline): SGHAT, FQNNGV. V lost 5 bases, J lost 5 bases, and 16 bases lay in between. The length of the CDR3 is 15 residues. The CDR3 protein is CASSAGQGSYQPQHF. As DNA, the CDR3 is TGTGCCAGCAGCGCCGGGCAGGGAAGCTATCAGCCCCAGCATTTT.

The CDR3 protein is CASSPDGASTDTQYF. CDR3 bases: TGTGCCAGCAGCCCAGACGGAGCTAGCACAGATACGCAGTATTTT. The chain links TRBV9 to TRBJ2-3; D ambiguous. The CDR3 has 15 residues. Germline CDR1 reads SGDLS; CDR2 reads YYNGEE. V was shortened by 4 bases and J by 0 bases, with 12 bases between the two germline ends.

This clonotype showed up just a few times. This sequence joins TRBV4-3 and TRBJ2-1, with unresolved D. CDR1 and CDR2 from the germline V gene are LGHNA and YSLEER. The CDR3 consists of 15 residues. V dropped 0 bases and J dropped 2 bases, with 8 bases sitting between them. In nucleotides, the CDR3 is TGCGCCAGCAGCCAAGATGGGTTGACCTACAATGAGCAGTTCTTC. The encoded protein is CASSQDGLTYNEQFF.